This record concerns one T cell receptor (beta chain) sequence. Its specificity is unknown. The data originate from a study of PD-L1 blockade in urothelial cancer. Study-level information: At 3 weeks after treatment start (second dose) and again at 6 weeks, blood was analyzed. Study-level results: By 3 weeks, tumor-associated blood clones had expanded more in durable-benefit patients.

Time point given: pretreatment peripheral blood. Germline values: CDR1 GTSNPN, CDR2 SVGIG (reference sequence). The germline V and J ends were trimmed by 7 bases and 4 bases, with 10 bases remaining between them. CDR3 length: 11 amino acids. This table comes from immunoSEQ multiplex PCR, and its TCRdb copy is limited to in-frame clones, with some not included. The data contain tens of thousands of clones, 86% of them singletons. The rearrangement uses TRBV30 and TRBJ1-2, with D possibly TRBD1 on 6 matching bases. Specimen: PBMCs, collected around atezolizumab (anti-PD-L1) treatment. The clonotype originates from a man aged 60-69 years with urothelial cancer. The DNA of the CDR3 is TGTGCCTACAGGGACCCCTATGGCTACACCTTC. Protein sequence: CAYRDPYGYTF.